One sample yielded the 22 T cell receptor beta chains listed below, sequenced in a study of immune characterization of retroperitoneal liposarcoma. Using its own MiXCR run on the PCR reads, TCRdb lists one record per CDR3 protein. This table has around 10,000 distinct CDR3 sequences, about 50% appearing once. The sequencing input was tumor tissue. These receptors were taken from a female donor with retroperitoneal liposarcoma.

There are a few counts of this clonotype. The V call is TRBV6-8, the J call TRBJ2-2; either TRBD1 or TRBD2 may supply D (6 bases each). Per the germline V gene, CDR1 is MNHGY and CDR2 is SAAAGT. The germline V and J ends were trimmed by 7 bases and 4 bases, with 19 bases remaining between them. The length of the CDR3 is 16 residues. The CDR3 protein is CASIPRGEPGTGELFF. As DNA, the CDR3 is TGTGCCAGCATACCAAGGGGGGAGCCGGGCACCGGGGAGCTGTTTTTT.

Comments on this clonotype: The CDR3 carries no conserved terminal phenylalanine or tryptophan, so it likely arises from a read error. The rearrangement uses TRBV12-3 or TRBV12-4 and TRBJ2-5; D is undetermined. The CDR3 sequence is 13 residues long. V shed 0 bases and J shed 4 bases, with 6 bases lying between them. The CDR3 coding sequence is TGTGCCAGCAGTTTAGCGGGCTCAGAGACCCAGTACTCC. Its translation is CASSLAGSETQYS.

J is TRBJ2-5 and V is TRBV6-8; D might be TRBD2 (6 bases). Germline CDR1 MNHGY, CDR2 SAAAGT. Trimming removed 9 bases from V and 0 bases from J, with 8 bases in between. CDR3 length: 12 residues. CDR3 in amino acids: CASKRDQETQYF. As DNA, the CDR3 is TGTGCCAGTAAGCGGGACCAAGAGACCCAGTACTTC.

The V and J genes are TRBV11-2 and TRBJ2-3, with D unresolved. The assigned J gene may be wrong: the sequence end matches TRBJ2-7 better. The CDR3 loop spans 18 amino acids. Germline V lookup: CDR1 SGHAT, CDR2 FQNNGV. DNA for the CDR3: TGTGCCAGCAGCTTAGATCCGCCCTTCCTAGACTCCTACAATGAGCAGTACTTC. Translating gives CASSLDPPFLDSYNEQYF.

This clonotype was seen more than once but under ten times. This chain links TRBV6-1 with TRBJ2-1; weak D call: TRBD2 (5 bases). V gave up 3 bases and J gave up 0 bases, with 6 bases separating them. The CDR3 loop spans 14 amino acids. Germline-derived CDR1 and CDR2 are MNHNS and SASEGT. DNA of the CDR3: TGTGCCAGCAGTGAGGGGAGCTCCTACAATGAGCAGTTCTTC. It specifies CASSEGSSYNEQFF.

CDR3: CASSLGVSDYNEQFF. The CDR3 DNA reads as TGTGCCAGCAGCTTAGGGGTTAGCGACTACAATGAGCAGTTCTTC. V is TRBV7-8 and J is TRBJ2-1, with D perhaps TRBD2 (5 bases). The CDR3 loop spans 15 amino acids. Germline V gene lookup returns CDR1 SGHVS and CDR2 FQNEAQ. With 1 base removed from V and 3 bases from J, the gap between germline ends came to 10 bases.

Relative to its sample, this clonotype is medium-sized. The chain combines TRBV27 with TRBJ2-3; D might be TRBD1 (6 bases). V gave up 7 bases and J gave up 0 bases, with 23 bases separating them. The CDR3 is 18 residues long. Germline V gives CDR1 MNHEY, CDR2 SMNVEV (reference sequence). CDR3 sequence reads: CASIPAPVGQMSTDTQYF. The CDR3 DNA reads TGTGCCAGCATCCCCGCCCCGGTCGGACAGATGAGCACAGATACGCAGTATTTT.

The J gene is TRBJ2-7, the V gene TRBV27; 13 bases match TRBD2. The CDR3 contains 15 residues. Germline CDR1 and CDR2: MNHEY and SMNVEV (reference sequence). Unmatched junction bases numbered 4, after V lost 5 bases and J lost 3 bases. The CDR3 is CASSPRLAGGYEQYF. CDR3 DNA sequence: TGTGCCAGCAGTCCTAGACTAGCGGGAGGCTACGAGCAGTACTTC.

This clonotype was observed a handful of times. The chain uses TRBV7-2 and TRBJ2-1; D might be TRBD2 (5 bases). The CDR3 totals 13 residues. V lost 5 bases to trimming and J lost 9 bases, with 14 bases between them. Germline CDR1 is SGHTA and CDR2 is FQGNSA. The CDR3 sequence: CASSRGPWSEQFF. CDR3 coding DNA: TGTGCCAGCAGCCGGGGTCCTTGGTCTGAGCAGTTCTTC.

The V call is TRBV11-2, the J call TRBJ2-1; D is perhaps TRBD1 (6 bases). Trimming left V 5 bases short and J 10 bases short, with 21 bases between. CDR1 and CDR2 from the germline V gene are SGHAT and FQNNGV. The CDR3 has 15 residues. CDR3 coding DNA: TGTGCCAGCAGCCACGCCGGGACACTAAACTACGAGCAGTTCTTC. Encoded protein: CASSHAGTLNYEQFF. The full variable domain, with the rest looked up from reference TRBV11-2 and TRBJ2-1, is EAGVAQSPRYKIIEKRQSVAFWCNPISGHATLYWYQQILGQGPKLLIQFQNNGVVDDSQLPKDRFSAERLKGVDSTLKIQPAKLEDSAVYLCASSHAGTLNYEQFFGPGTRLTVL.

This clonotype was seen more than once but under ten times. The chain couples TRBV6-1 to TRBJ2-5; D call uncertain. Trimming pared 6 bases from V and 0 bases from J, leaving 5 bases between. Germline CDR1 reads MNHNS; CDR2 reads SASEGT. This CDR3 comprises 12 residues. The CDR3 loop is CASSRDQETQYF. For the CDR3, the DNA is TGTGCCAGCAGCCGGGACCAAGAGACCCAGTACTTC.

This chain connects TRBV27 to TRBJ2-1; 7 nucleotides align to TRBD2. The CDR3 runs 16 residues. CDR1 is MNHEY and CDR2 is SMNVEV in the germline V gene (reference sequence). The junction had 8 bases not matched to a gene; V was cut back by 2 bases and J by 4 bases. CDR3: CASSLVAGAIYNEQFF. The CDR3 region has the DNA TGTGCCAGCAGTTTAGTAGCGGGTGCAATATACAATGAGCAGTTCTTC.

The CDR3 DNA reads as TGTGCCAGCAGTTTCGCCGACGCTCGTGTAGCCAAAAACATTCAGTACTTC. Protein product: CASSFADARVAKNIQYF. The chain couples TRBV6-6 to TRBJ2-4; no clear D. V was pared by 4 bases and J by 0 bases, with 16 bases between. Germline CDR1 is MNHNY and CDR2 is SVGAGI (reference sequence). The CDR3 has 17 amino acids.

The chain is built from TRBV10-1 and TRBJ2-2, with 7 positions matching TRBD1. V shed 7 bases, J shed 1 base, and the junction held 15 bases outside the gene matches. The CDR3 spans 18 residues. Germline loops: CDR1 WNHNN, CDR2 SYGVQD (reference sequence). CDR3 in DNA: TGCGCCAGCAATCATGAGAGCCCTGGACAGGAGAACACCGGGGAGCTGTTTTTT. Its protein product is CASNHESPGQENTGELFF.

The chain couples TRBV12-3 or TRBV12-4 to TRBJ2-5; D may be TRBD2 (5 bases). V was trimmed by 3 bases and J by 4 bases, leaving 9 bases between them. The CDR3 loop spans 13 amino acids. Here the CDR3 DNA reads TGTGCCAGCAGTTTTCAGGAGGCAGAGACCCAGTACTTC. Its translation is CASSFQEAETQYF.

This rearrangement joins TRBV10-2 to TRBJ1-2; the D is unclear. The germline gives CDR1 WSHSY, CDR2 SAAADI. Trimming shortened V by 0 bases and J by 4 bases, and 9 bases separated the two germline ends. The CDR3 spans 14 residues. CDR3 in DNA: TGCGCCAGCAGTGAGTCTCGGGGTACCTATGGCTACACCTTC. Encoded protein: CASSESRGTYGYTF.

This clonotype is judged medium-sized. The V gene is TRBV6-1, the J gene TRBJ1-2; D is ambiguous. V was pared by 6 bases and J by 5 bases, with 10 bases between. In germline, CDR1 is MNHNS, CDR2 SASEGT. There are 12 residues in the CDR3. In DNA, the CDR3 is TGTGCCAGCAGCGCGATCGTGTATGGCTACACCTTC. Encoded protein: CASSAIVYGYTF.

J is TRBJ1-2 and V is TRBV6-5; D not resolved. V was cut by 6 bases and J by 3 bases, with 5 bases left in between. The CDR3 runs 11 residues. Germline lookup yields CDR1 MNHEY and CDR2 SVGAGI. CDR3 amino acids: CASRQYYGYTF. For the CDR3, the DNA is TGTGCCAGCAGACAGTACTATGGCTACACCTTC.

There are a few counts of this clonotype. This sequence joins TRBV27 and TRBJ2-1; the D call may be TRBD1 or TRBD2 (5 bases each). This CDR3 has 15 amino acids. Per germline, CDR1 MNHEY and CDR2 SMNVEV (reference sequence). V was cut by 6 bases and J by 3 bases, with 15 bases left in between. The CDR3 bases are TGTGCCAGCAGGACCTTTGAGGGGCTCTACAATGAGCAGTTCTTC. Its protein product is CASRTFEGLYNEQFF.

This clonotype was picked up a small number of times. This chain uses TRBV27 with TRBJ2-1; 7 bases line up with TRBD1. CDR3 length: 12 residues. Germline CDR1 MNHEY, CDR2 SMNVEV (reference sequence). V was pared by 7 bases and J by 10 bases, with 7 bases of the junction left unmatched. The DNA for the CDR3 is TGTGCCAGCACAGGGACAGTTGGAGAGCAGTTCTTC. This translates into CASTGTVGEQFF.

The chain links TRBV6-8 to TRBJ2-1; TRBD2 agrees at 10 bases. V lost 3 bases to trimming and J lost 5 bases; unmatched junction nucleotides: 4. The CDR3 sequence is 15 residues long. The germline gives CDR1 MNHGY, CDR2 SAAAGT. The CDR3 bases are TGTGCCAGCAGTTATTCGACTAGCGGGCACAATGAGCAGTTCTTC. The encoded protein is CASSYSTSGHNEQFF.

J is TRBJ2-1 and V is TRBV6-4, with 10 bases fitting TRBD2. Germline V gene lookup returns CDR1 MRHNA and CDR2 SNTAGT. The J segment lost 5 bases and the V segment lost 5 bases, leaving 6 bases of the junction unmatched. The CDR3 extends over 15 amino acids. The CDR3 coding sequence is TGTGCCAGCAGTCAAATTAGCGGGAGGAACAATGAGCAGTTCTTC. Translating it yields CASSQISGRNNEQFF.